The present TCR delta chain was sequenced within a study of gamma-delta chains in newborns, infants, children. Study as a whole: Polyclonal expansion of innate γδ T cells after birth follows microbial exposure.

This clone came up a few times. TCRdb made new clone calls on the reads using CATT. The sample holds approximately 11,000 delta-chain clones, approximately 10% seen once. The receptor's source is a child who was a newborn, infant or young child, either healthy, febrile or measles-vaccinated (not recorded which). The sample consisted of blood.

The CDR3 loop reads CACDTGSYWGIQRLIF. The CDR3 DNA reads TGTGCCTGTGACACGGGATCGTACTGGGGGATCCAGCGGCTCATCTTT. J is TRDJ1 and V is TRDV2; 10 nucleotides align to TRDD3. The junction had 15 bases not matched to a gene; V was cut back by 1 base and J by 11 bases. The CDR3 runs 16 residues. Germline lookup yields CDR1 GEAIGNYY and CDR2 EKD.